Below, 12 T cell receptor beta chains from the same sample are listed, as sequenced in a study of beta chain features in type 1 diabetes. All of the isolated RNA was reverse transcribed, so expressed TCRB transcripts were sequenced. Assay used: immunoSEQ multiplex PCR; TCRdb lists only in-frame clones, some missing. The data hold approximately 380,000 clones, with more than 12% observed a single time. Sequenced input: naive CD4+ T cells from blood. These receptors were obtained from a woman between 18 and 29 years old in good health.

The V gene is TRBV30, the J gene TRBJ2-6; TRBD1 aligns across 7 bases. CDR1 is GTSNPN, CDR2 SVGIG, per germline (reference sequence). CDR3 length equals 16 residues. V shed 1 base, J shed 0 bases, and the junction held 3 bases outside the gene matches. The CDR3 sequence: CAWSGQGYSGANVLTF. The DNA of the CDR3 is TGTGCCTGGAGTGGACAGGGATACTCTGGGGCCAACGTCCTGACTTTC.

This clone was observed a handful of times. The chain employs TRBV10-3 and TRBJ2-1, with D possibly TRBD1 on 6 matching bases. From germline, CDR1 is ENHRY and CDR2 SYGVKD. The CDR3 length is 15 residues. V was trimmed by 4 bases and J by 3 bases, leaving 13 bases between them. The CDR3 DNA reads TGTGCCATCAGTGGTCAGGGGATAGGCTACAATGAGCAGTTCTTC. Translating gives CAISGQGIGYNEQFF.

The chain links TRBV6-5 to TRBJ1-2; the match to TRBD1 covers 7 bases. V shed 6 bases and J 4 bases; nucleotides not matched to a gene: 8. CDR1 and CDR2 from the germline V gene are MNHEY and SVGAGI. This CDR3 has 14 amino acids. The chain's CDR3 is CASRLQSGGYGYTF. In nucleotides, the CDR3 is TGTGCCAGCAGACTTCAATCAGGGGGCTATGGCTACACCTTC.

This rearrangement joins TRBV18 to TRBJ2-7; D is unclear. This CDR3 comprises 16 residues. Germline CDR1 KGHSH, CDR2 LQKENI. V lost 1 base, J lost 2 bases, and 15 bases lay in between. CDR3 amino acids: CASSPLPLTLAYEQYF. Here the CDR3 DNA reads TGTGCCAGCTCACCACTTCCGCTAACCTTAGCCTACGAGCAGTACTTC.

This clone was detected a few times. The rearrangement uses TRBV14 and TRBJ1-1; 7 bases are a match to TRBD1. The V gene end was trimmed by 3 bases and the J gene end by 1 base; junction bases not matched to a gene: 11. This CDR3 spans 17 amino acids. Germline V lookup: CDR1 SGHDN, CDR2 FVKESK. For the CDR3, the DNA is TGTGCCAGCAGCCACCCCGGTGTAGGGGGCAGGAACACTGAAGCTTTCTTT. This encodes CASSHPGVGGRNTEAFF.

This clone came up a few times. The rearrangement uses TRBV7-9 and TRBJ2-7; 10 nucleotides align to TRBD2. Germline-derived CDR1 and CDR2 are SEHNR and FQNEAQ (reference sequence). This CDR3 is 15 amino acids long. Germline trimming cut 0 bases from V and 5 bases from J; bases unmatched to any gene: 4. For the CDR3, the DNA is TGTGCCAGCAGCTTAGCTAGCGGGAGGACCCACGAGCAGTACTTC. It yields the protein CASSLASGRTHEQYF.

The chain couples TRBV7-2 to TRBJ2-1; TRBD2 agrees at 11 bases. J was trimmed by 5 bases and V by 1 base; bases with no gene match: 4. This CDR3 comprises 16 residues. From germline, CDR1 is SGHTA and CDR2 FQGNSA. CDR3 in DNA: TGTGCCAGCAGCTTAGACGGGACTAGCGGCCACAATGAGCAGTTCTTC. Its protein product is CASSLDGTSGHNEQFF.

Notes on this clone: Different DNA sequences within this sample yield the same CDR3. V gene TRBV30 combines with J gene TRBJ2-7, with D unclear. Germline loops: CDR1 GTSNPN, CDR2 SVGIG (reference sequence). The CDR3 sequence is 12 residues long. The germline V and J ends were trimmed by 0 bases and 4 bases, with 7 bases remaining between them. CDR3 coding DNA: TGTGCCTGGAGTGTGGGCCAGTACGAGCAGTACTTC. Its translation is CAWSVGQYEQYF.

This clone was seen more than once but under ten times. The chain uses TRBV4-1 and TRBJ1-1; 12 bases line up with TRBD1. Losses at the gene ends were 5 bases for V and 4 bases for J; bases not matched to a gene: 5. This CDR3 comprises 15 residues. The germline CDR1 and CDR2 sequences are MGHRA and YSYEKL. Here the CDR3 reads CASSSGQGAATEAFF. As DNA, the CDR3 is TGCGCCAGCAGCTCGGGACAGGGGGCGGCCACTGAAGCTTTCTTT.

The chain combines TRBV5-8 with TRBJ1-1, with D uncertain. This CDR3 comprises 11 residues. Per germline, CDR1 SGHTS and CDR2 YDEGEE. The V end lost 1 base, the J end lost 14 bases, and 12 bases lay between the germline ends. The CDR3 reads CASSLIHLPFF. In nucleotides, the CDR3 is TGTGCCAGCAGCTTGATACACCTCCCGTTCTTT.

The chain is built from TRBV29-1 and TRBJ1-1; no clear D gene. Germline CDR1 reads SQVTM; CDR2 reads ANQGSEA. Between the trimmed V and J ends, which lost 6 bases and 1 base, there was a span of 6 bases. There are 11 residues in the CDR3. The CDR3 protein is CSVLKNTEAFF. The CDR3 DNA reads TGCAGCGTACTCAAGAACACTGAAGCTTTCTTT.

The sample holds a few counts of this clone. V and J are TRBV7-9 and TRBJ2-5, with D maybe TRBD1 (6 bases). Germline CDR1 is SEHNR and CDR2 is FQNEAQ (reference sequence). V was shortened by 2 bases and J by 2 bases, with 9 bases between the two germline ends. This CDR3 is 14 amino acids long. CDR3 residues: CASSLYTGQETQYF. The CDR3 DNA reads TGTGCCAGCAGCTTATATACAGGGCAAGAGACCCAGTACTTC.